The TCR beta chain under discussion was sequenced for a study of T cells after yellow fever vaccination. TCRdb reprocessed the 5' RACE reads via MiXCR and lists one record per CDR3 protein. The sample lists about 340,000 distinct CDR3 sequences; around 4.1% were seen once. Study results and caveats: In FACS-sorted repertoires, abundant clonotypes from the bulk population could appear as contaminants.

Trimming cost V 5 bases and J 8 bases; bases outside gene matches: 6. The CDR3 totals 15 residues. Germline V CDR1 and CDR2: MNHEY, SVGAGI. A note on this clonotype: Its antigen is unidentified.

The genes are TRBV6-5 and TRBJ1-6; 10 nucleotides agree with TRBD1. The source was PBMCs, collected 5 days after the yellow fever booster vaccination. This TCR was sampled from a man aged 18 to 30 who received the YFV17D yellow fever vaccine. CDR3 in amino acids: CASSLTGGDHSPLHF. CDR3 DNA sequence: TGTGCCAGCAGTCTGACAGGGGGCGATCATTCACCCCTCCACTTT.